Below are 8 T cell receptor beta chains sequenced from a single sample in a study of T cells in Graves' hyperthyroidism and ophthalmopathy. Researchers amplified the TCR beta CDR3 regions from RNA transcripts. RT-PCR in the first round (using the HTBI primer set) targeted the TCR CDR3. TCRdb itself ran the multiplex PCR reads through MiXCR, one entry per CDR3 protein. The top ten hold about a third of the sample, which has roughly 240,000 distinct CDR3 sequences, roughly a quarter seen once. The sample taken for sequencing was blood. The receptor set was obtained from a middle-aged woman with Graves' ophthalmopathy.

This clonotype was counted at least ten times. The chain is built from TRBV4-2 and TRBJ1-5, with TRBD1 as a possible D gene (5 bases). V was pared by 0 bases and J by 1 base, with 7 bases between. Germline V gene lookup returns CDR1 LGHNA and CDR2 YNFKEQ. This CDR3 region has 15 residues. In DNA, the CDR3 is TGTGCCAGCAGCCAAGACAGGGTAAGCAATCAGCCCCAGCATTTT. Residues: CASSQDRVSNQPQHF.

This clonotype has more than one count but fewer than ten. V is TRBV5-1 and J is TRBJ2-7; 7 nucleotides match TRBD1. Germline-derived CDR1 and CDR2 are SGHRS and YFSETQ. This CDR3 comprises 16 residues. V lost 0 bases, J lost 1 base, and 7 bases stayed unmatched. Here the CDR3 reads CASSLAGPGGSYEQYF. The CDR3 nucleotides read TGCGCCAGCAGCTTGGCGGGTCCAGGGGGATCCTACGAGCAGTACTTC.

This clonotype was observed at least ten times. The V and J genes are TRBV5-5 and TRBJ1-1; 7 positions agree with TRBD1. Germline lookup yields CDR1 SGHKS and CDR2 YYEKEE (reference sequence). V trimming: 0 bases; J trimming: 5 bases; junction bases outside the gene matches: 4. CDR3 length: 14 residues. The CDR3: CASSLEQGRTEAFF. Written as DNA, the CDR3 is TGTGCCAGCAGCTTGGAACAGGGGAGGACTGAAGCTTTCTTT.

The chain carries TRBV28 and TRBJ1-2, with no clear D. The germline gives CDR1 MDHEN, CDR2 SYDVKM. V lost 7 bases to trimming and J lost 1 base, with 16 bases between them. The CDR3 runs 15 residues. For the CDR3, the DNA is TGTGCCAGCATCCCAATGAGGGCCCTTAACTATGGCTACACCTTC. This sequence encodes CASIPMRALNYGYTF.

This clonotype was found many times. The chain employs TRBV20-1 and TRBJ2-7; the match to TRBD2 covers 8 bases. V shed 1 base and J 4 bases; nucleotides not matched to a gene: 9. This CDR3 has 15 amino acids. Germline V gene data show CDR1 as DFQATT and CDR2 as SNEGSKA (reference sequence). The CDR3 is CSARAPGTSWYEQYF. CDR3 coding DNA: TGCAGTGCTAGAGCACCCGGGACTAGTTGGTACGAGCAGTACTTC.

This clonotype was seen at least ten times. The chain links TRBV12-3 or TRBV12-4 to TRBJ1-1, with 8 bases lining up with TRBD1. The CDR3 sequence is 13 residues long. The ends lost 7 bases at V and 6 bases at J; junction bases unmatched: 7. The CDR3 sequence: CASTRDRSSEAFF. The CDR3 nucleotides read TGTGCCAGCACCCGGGACAGGAGTTCTGAAGCTTTCTTT.

This clonotype was recorded many times. The V and J genes are TRBV18 and TRBJ1-2; TRBD1 might be the D (6 bases). CDR3 length equals 15 residues. V was trimmed by 0 bases and J by 5 bases, leaving 13 bases between them. Per germline, CDR1 KGHSH and CDR2 LQKENI. The CDR3 spells CASSPPGGVPYGYTF. CDR3 in DNA: TGTGCCAGCTCACCACCTGGGGGCGTCCCGTATGGCTACACCTTC.

The chain links TRBV19 to TRBJ1-2; perhaps TRBD1 as D (5 bases). The CDR3 has 13 residues. V was trimmed by 3 bases and J by 6 bases, leaving 11 bases between them. Germline values: CDR1 LNHDA, CDR2 SQIVND (reference sequence). CDR3 protein: CASSIAGGDGYTF. CDR3 DNA sequence: TGTGCCAGTAGTATCGCGGGGGGAGATGGCTACACCTTC.